The following is a TCR beta chain sequence with its context. The antigen remains undetermined. A TCRbeta library incorporating unique molecular identifiers was prepared. TCRdb reprocessed the PCR reads via MiXCR and lists one record per CDR3 protein. The sample carries about a million distinct CDR3 sequences, about 31% recorded once. Trimming removed 0 bases at V and 5 bases at J, with 8 bases between. Looked up from germline, CDR1 is SEHNR and CDR2 is FQNEAQ (reference sequence). The CDR3 length is 13 residues. This sample is part of a study of T-cell reconstitution after alpha-beta-depleted transplantation in children. Notes on the study in general: Two months or so post-transplant, alpha-beta T cells reportedly derived from several hundred expanded graft clones. The authors attributed T-cell counts and diversity one year after transplant mostly to newly produced T cells.

The receptor was isolated from a boy younger than two who had a stem cell transplant for SCID, so the T cells may come from the graft donor. The starting material was PBMCs, mostly from graft donor cells, obtained 360 days after TCRalphabeta/CD19-depleted stem cell transplant. The chain combines TRBV7-9 with TRBJ2-7; the D is unclear. The CDR3: CASSLALVNEQYF. For the CDR3, the DNA is TGTGCCAGCAGCTTAGCTTTGGTGAACGAGCAGTACTTC.